This TCR beta chain was recorded in a study of neurological immune-mediated disorders. This clonotype came up a few times. No antigen is known for it. The germline gives CDR1 SGHTA, CDR2 FQGNSA. Trimming removed 0 bases at V and 0 bases at J, with 6 bases between. The CDR3 totals 15 residues. Regarding the study as a whole: There were no CDR3 amino acid sequences shared by expanded clones across subjects, a result suggesting private repertoires in all groups.

The cDNA came from 5'RACE, which used 10-nucleotide random UMIs. A single record per CDR3 protein comes from TCRdb applying MiXCR to the 5' RACE reads. The data contain some 35,000 distinct CDR3 sequences, around 10% of them singletons. The sorted libraries were prepared using some 950,000 CD4+ or CD8+ T cells that had themselves been sorted. The TCR was taken from a woman in her twenties or thirties with HTLV-1-associated myelopathy (HAM/TSP). This chain connects TRBV7-2 to TRBJ1-3; D call uncertain. Sequenced: CD4+ T cells from blood. The CDR3 spells CASSLAVYSGNTIYF. DNA of the CDR3: TGTGCCAGCAGCTTAGCGGTGTACTCTGGAAACACCATATATTTT.